This entry lists 29 T cell receptor beta chains sequenced from one sample in a study of OX40 agonist ivuxolimab in advanced cancers. Sequencing used immunoSEQ multiplex PCR; TCRdb keeps in-frame clones, though not all of them. The table includes 53,000 or so clones, about 93% detected once. Material: CD4+ or CD8+ T cells sorted from blood, obtained in a trial of the OX40 agonist ivuxolimab. Every receptor here comes from an adult with an advanced solid tumor such as melanoma, head and neck, liver or kidney cancer.

J is TRBJ2-1 and V is TRBV7-6; 10 nucleotides match TRBD2. CDR1 SGHVS and CDR2 FNYEAQ come from the germline V gene. J gave up 6 bases and V 1 base, and 6 bases lay outside the gene matches. This CDR3 contains 16 residues. The CDR3 loop is CASSLDRLAGANEQFF. DNA of the CDR3: TGTGCCAGCAGCTTAGATCGGCTAGCGGGAGCCAATGAGCAGTTCTTC.

The rearrangement links TRBV4-3 to TRBJ2-6, with D possibly TRBD2 on 6 matching bases. CDR1 LGHNA and CDR2 YSLEER come from the germline V gene. Trimming shortened V by 4 bases and J by 4 bases, and 17 bases separated the two germline ends. This CDR3 region has 17 residues. DNA of the CDR3: TGCGCCAGCAGCCGACACAGGCGGGGAGAAGGGGCCAACGTCCTGACTTTC. It translates to CASSRHRRGEGANVLTF.

This chain links TRBV15 with TRBJ1-2; D gene ambiguous. Per the germline V gene, CDR1 is LNHNV and CDR2 is YYDKDF (reference sequence). Trimming stripped 5 bases from V and 0 bases from J, with 7 bases between. The CDR3 spans 13 residues. In nucleotides, the CDR3 is TGTGCCACCAGCGGGAGCGCTAACTATGGCTACACCTTC. Its protein product is CATSGSANYGYTF.

V gene TRBV25-1 combines with J gene TRBJ1-2, with TRBD1 as a possible D gene (6 bases). CDR3 length: 13 amino acids. Germline CDR1 reads MGHDK; CDR2 reads SYGVNS. Deletions cut 4 bases from V and 4 bases from J, with 10 bases between. The CDR3 here is CASSAGEPYGYTF. CDR3 bases: TGTGCCAGCAGTGCAGGGGAGCCCTATGGCTACACCTTC.

V gene TRBV9 combines with J gene TRBJ2-3; D gene ambiguous. The CDR3 has 15 amino acids. CDR1 is SGDLS and CDR2 is YYNGEE in the germline V gene. Trimming removed 3 bases at V and 1 base at J, with 12 bases between. In DNA form, the CDR3 reads TGTGCCAGCAGCGAATTGTCTTCCCGCACAGATACGCAGTATTTT. Translating gives CASSELSSRTDTQYF. The variable domain in full, with the rest retrieved from reference TRBV9 and TRBJ2-3, is DSGVTQTPKHLITATGQRVTLRCSPRSGDLSVYWYQQSLDQGLQFLIQYYNGEERAKGNILERFSAQQFPDLHSELNLSSLELGDSALYFCASSELSSRTDTQYFGPGTRLTVL.

V usage is TRBV4-1 and J usage is TRBJ2-5, with D possibly matching TRBD2 (6 bases). V lost 4 bases and J 7 bases, leaving 10 bases between the germline ends. Germline CDR1 reads MGHRA; CDR2 reads YSYEKL. CDR3 length: 12 amino acids. The CDR3 loop is CASSRHSGTQYF. In nucleotides, the CDR3 is TGCGCCAGCAGCCGACATAGCGGGACCCAGTACTTC.

The rearrangement links TRBV6-6 to TRBJ2-7; D possibly corresponds to TRBD2 (6 bases). V shed 5 bases and J shed 6 bases, with 17 bases lying between them. The CDR3 contains 14 residues. Germline assignment: CDR1 MNHNY and CDR2 SVGAGI (reference sequence). The CDR3 is CASSPPRERAEQYF. CDR3 DNA sequence: TGTGCCAGCAGTCCCCCCAGGGAGCGGGCCGAGCAGTACTTC.

This clone occurred once. The CDR3 loop reads CASSRARDRNTGELFF. CDR3 bases: TGTGCCAGCTCGCGGGCCCGGGACAGAAACACCGGGGAGCTGTTTTTT. The V call is TRBV18, the J call TRBJ2-2; 7 bases are shared with TRBD1. Germline V gene lookup returns CDR1 KGHSH and CDR2 LQKENI. J was trimmed by 2 bases and V by 6 bases; bases with no gene match: 9. The CDR3 spans 16 residues.

This clone was detected once. CDR3 amino acids: CASSQEPNEGTNEKLFF. CDR3 DNA sequence: TGCGCCAGCAGCCAAGAGCCGAATGAGGGAACTAATGAAAAACTGTTTTTT. V gene TRBV4-3 combines with J gene TRBJ1-4; no definite D call. The germline gives CDR1 LGHNA, CDR2 YSLEER. The V and J ends lost 0 bases and 1 base respectively, with 12 bases between them. The CDR3 runs to 17 residues.

To note about this clone: An end of the junction does not agree with germline; a read error may underlie this. The chain joins TRBV28 to TRBJ2-7; D not certain. Germline V gene sequence: CDR1 MDHEN, CDR2 SYDVKM. CDR3 length: 10 residues. CDR3 bases: TGTGCCAGCGGTTTGAACGAGCAGTACTTC. It specifies CASGLNEQYF.

V usage is TRBV7-2 and J usage is TRBJ1-5; D is ambiguous. CDR1 and CDR2 (germline): SGHTA, FQGNSA. CDR3 length equals 12 residues. V shed 2 bases and J shed 16 bases, with 15 bases lying between them. CDR3 protein: CASSLFPYSIHF. CDR3 DNA: TGTGCCAGCAGCTTATTTCCCTACTCCATTCATTTT.

V and J are TRBV19 and TRBJ2-1; the D is unclear. This CDR3 comprises 12 residues. From germline, CDR1 is LNHDA and CDR2 SQIVND (reference sequence). V dropped 3 bases and J dropped 7 bases, with 7 bases sitting between them. As DNA, the CDR3 is TGTGCCAGTAGTATGAGGTTGAATGAGCAGTTCTTC. Its protein product is CASSMRLNEQFF. The full variable domain, completed using reference TRBV19 and TRBJ2-1, is DGGITQSPKYLFRKEGQNVTLSCEQNLNHDAMYWYRQDPGQGLRLIYYSQIVNDFQKGDIAEGYSVSREKKESFPLTVTSAQKNPTAFYLCASSMRLNEQFFGPGTRLTVL.

The gene calls are TRBV9 and TRBJ2-7; 10 nucleotides match TRBD2. In germline, CDR1 is SGDLS, CDR2 YYNGEE. V gave up 3 bases and J gave up 2 bases; unmatched junction bases: 2. The CDR3 extends over 14 amino acids. The CDR3 protein is CASSGTSGAYEQYF. In DNA, the CDR3 is TGTGCCAGCAGCGGGACTAGCGGAGCCTACGAGCAGTACTTC.

J is TRBJ1-2 and V is TRBV27, with 8 nucleotides matching TRBD1. Germline-derived CDR1 and CDR2 are MNHEY and SMNVEV (reference sequence). Trimming took 4 bases from V and 4 from J; bases not matched to a gene: 8. The CDR3 has 15 amino acids. CDR3 coding DNA: TGTGCCAGCAGTTCCAGCGCCGGGACAGGCTATGGCTACACCTTC. Encoded protein: CASSSSAGTGYGYTF.

The chain carries TRBV19 and TRBJ2-2; a possible D gene is TRBD1 (6 bases). V was trimmed by 5 bases and J by 5 bases, leaving 12 bases between them. This CDR3 comprises 14 residues. Germline CDR1 LNHDA, CDR2 SQIVND (reference sequence). The CDR3 DNA reads as TGTGCCAGTAGTCGTACAGGGAATACCGGGGAGCTGTTTTTT. The encoded protein is CASSRTGNTGELFF.

The chain has TRBV28 and TRBJ2-7, with 8 bases that match TRBD1. CDR1 MDHEN and CDR2 SYDVKM come from the germline V gene. V was pared by 6 bases and J by 0 bases, with 4 bases of the junction left unmatched. The CDR3 covers 14 residues. The DNA for the CDR3 is TGTGCCAGCAGACGGACAGGGAGCTCCTACGAGCAGTACTTC. The encoded protein is CASRRTGSSYEQYF.

The rearrangement uses TRBV9 and TRBJ2-1; D call uncertain. There are 16 residues in the CDR3. Germline V gene lookup returns CDR1 SGDLS and CDR2 YYNGEE. The V and J ends lost 4 bases and 0 bases respectively, with 14 bases between them. The CDR3 DNA follows: TGTGCCAGCAGCCCCTGGGCCTCTAGCTCCTACAATGAGCAGTTCTTC. Amino acid sequence: CASSPWASSSYNEQFF.

Remarks on this clone: At one boundary the junction diverges from the germline segment, which might be a read error. This rearrangement joins TRBV11-2 to TRBJ2-7; 13 nucleotides align to TRBD2. This CDR3 region has 14 residues. The germline gives CDR1 SGHAT, CDR2 FQNNGV. The CDR3 DNA reads as TGTGCCAGCAGCCAGGCCTGGACTAGCGGGAGTATGGACTTC. Its protein product is CASSQAWTSGSMDF.

The chain recombines TRBV29-1 with TRBJ2-7; 14 bases are shared with TRBD2. The CDR3 extends over 16 amino acids. Trimming removed 5 bases from V and 1 base from J; junction bases left unmatched: 7. The V gene's germline CDR1 is SQVTM and CDR2 ANQGSEA. Written as DNA, the CDR3 is TGCAGCGTTCAGGGACTAGCGGGAGTAGCATCCTACGAGCAGTACTTC. Its protein is CSVQGLAGVASYEQYF.

The rearrangement links TRBV5-6 to TRBJ2-1, with D possibly matching TRBD2 (5 bases). Germline CDR1 SGHDT, CDR2 YYEEEE. CDR3 length: 15 residues. Trimming stripped 4 bases from V and 2 bases from J, with 13 bases between. CDR3 residues: CASSPASHPYNEQFF. The CDR3 DNA reads TGTGCCAGCAGCCCCGCTAGCCACCCCTACAATGAGCAGTTCTTC.

In this sample, this clone turned up once. The gene calls are TRBV7-2 and TRBJ2-7, with D possibly matching TRBD1 (5 bases). The V gene lost 0 bases and the J gene lost 4 bases, with 19 bases spanning the gap. Germline loops: CDR1 SGHTA, CDR2 FQGNSA. The CDR3 runs 17 residues. The CDR3 coding sequence is TGTGCCAGCAGCTTAGCGCTTGGCGACAGTAGATTTTACGAGCAGTACTTC. Protein product: CASSLALGDSRFYEQYF.

The chain joins TRBV27 to TRBJ2-3; D gene uncertain. The CDR3 consists of 16 residues. V was shortened by 6 bases and J by 0 bases, with 16 bases between the two germline ends. Germline V lookup: CDR1 MNHEY, CDR2 SMNVEV (reference sequence). CDR3 bases: TGTGCCAGCAGCCGTCCGGACGGGCCTAGCACAGATACGCAGTATTTT. It specifies CASSRPDGPSTDTQYF.

The chain is built from TRBV9 and TRBJ2-7, with 11 bases fitting TRBD2. The CDR3 is made up of 16 amino acids. V was pared by 3 bases and J by 2 bases, with 7 bases of the junction left unmatched. Germline assignment: CDR1 SGDLS and CDR2 YYNGEE. The CDR3 loop is CASSAIGTSGTYEQYF. In DNA, the CDR3 is TGTGCCAGCAGCGCCATCGGGACTAGCGGAACCTACGAGCAGTACTTC.

This sequence joins TRBV9 and TRBJ2-1; 11 positions match TRBD1. Germline loops: CDR1 SGDLS, CDR2 YYNGEE. V gave up 0 bases and J gave up 4 bases; unmatched junction bases: 6. The CDR3 loop spans 17 amino acids. This CDR3 is CASSVARGTGGYNEQFF. In DNA form, the CDR3 reads TGTGCCAGCAGCGTAGCCAGGGGGACAGGGGGTTACAATGAGCAGTTCTTC. Full variable domain (outside the CDR3, taken from reference TRBV9 and TRBJ2-1): DSGVTQTPKHLITATGQRVTLRCSPRSGDLSVYWYQQSLDQGLQFLIQYYNGEERAKGNILERFSAQQFPDLHSELNLSSLELGDSALYFCASSVARGTGGYNEQFFGPGTRLTVL.

The rearrangement joins TRBV27 to TRBJ2-2, with D perhaps TRBD2 (6 bases). Per the germline V gene, CDR1 is MNHEY and CDR2 is SMNVEV (reference sequence). The CDR3 length is 15 residues. V was pared by 5 bases and J by 0 bases, with 10 bases between. The CDR3 sequence is CASSGGFANTGELFF. CDR3 sequence (DNA): TGTGCCAGCAGTGGAGGGTTTGCGAACACCGGGGAGCTGTTTTTT.

The V gene is TRBV9, the J gene TRBJ1-1, with D unclear. The CDR3 consists of 13 residues. Deletions cut 0 bases from V and 8 bases from J, with 11 bases between. Germline V gene lookup returns CDR1 SGDLS and CDR2 YYNGEE. CDR3 loop: CASSVVAGMEAFF. DNA for the CDR3: TGTGCCAGCAGCGTAGTAGCGGGGATGGAAGCTTTCTTT.

The genes are TRBV2 and TRBJ2-7; D not certain. V was shortened by 3 bases and J by 5 bases, with 11 bases between the two germline ends. The CDR3 is 13 amino acids. Germline V gene lookup returns CDR1 SNHLY and CDR2 FYNNEI. CDR3 sequence (DNA): TGTGCCAGCAGTGAGGTGGGTTACCACGAGCAGTACTTC. It codes for CASSEVGYHEQYF.

J is TRBJ2-7 and V is TRBV7-9; no reliable D call. The CDR3 sequence is 12 residues long. CDR1 SEHNR and CDR2 FQNEAQ come from the germline V gene (reference sequence). The ends were cut back, 0 bases at V and 7 bases at J, with 7 bases in the middle. The CDR3 sequence: CASSLAQGEQYF. For the CDR3, the DNA is TGTGCCAGCAGCTTAGCGCAAGGGGAGCAGTACTTC.

This chain uses TRBV13 with TRBJ2-2; 7 bases align to TRBD2. Looked up from germline, CDR1 is PRHDT and CDR2 is FYEKMQ (reference sequence). After removal of 4 bases from V and 0 bases from J, the junction contained 5 bases not matched to a gene. This CDR3 has 16 amino acids. CDR3 DNA sequence: TGTGCCAGCAGCTCGCGGGAGCCTTCGAACACCGGGGAGCTGTTTTTT. Amino acids: CASSSREPSNTGELFF.